This paragraph reports one T cell receptor (beta chain). Here immunoSEQ multiplex PCR was the method, and the copy in TCRdb shows in-frame clones only, minus some. The sample includes about 35,000 clones, about 84% of them seen just once. The data are from a study of OX40 agonist ivuxolimab in advanced cancers. The ends lost 7 bases at V and 3 bases at J; junction bases unmatched: 6. The germline V gene has CDR1 MDHEN and CDR2 SYDVKM. The CDR3 runs to 14 residues. The chain links TRBV28 to TRBJ2-1, with 7 nucleotides matching TRBD1. Sample: CD4+ or CD8+ T cells sorted from blood, taken in a trial of the OX40 agonist ivuxolimab. This receptor was obtained from an adult with an advanced solid tumor such as melanoma, head and neck, liver or kidney cancer. CDR3 sequence reads: CASKTGTDYNEQFF. The CDR3, as DNA: TGTGCCAGCAAGACCGGGACAGACTACAATGAGCAGTTCTTC.